This TCR beta chain was recorded in a study of blood T cells in healthy people across ages (dated by TCRdb to 2015 to 2017). Turning to the overall study: In model experiments, template switching captured roughly one uniquely barcoded TCR beta cDNA molecule for every two T cells. Age-related changes in TCR beta repertoire diversity were measured in the study by deep sequencing normalized with unique cDNA molecular identifiers. Donors of different ages were randomly distributed across sequencing lanes to avoid experimental bias. Using the same blood draw, the study looked at two additional independent replicas of 1 million unique cDNA reads for two donors, one aged 18 to 30 and the other aged 80 or older. The donors were divided into four age groups: young (average 16 years), middle-aged (roughly 42), aged (around 59) and long-lived (approximately 74). The paper as a whole reports these results and caveats: Estimates of total diversity from one million sequenced T cells were regarded as lower bounds and underestimates. Compared with the aged group, the long-lived group had more naive CD4+ T cells, fewer expanded clones and increased TCR diversity, a pattern suggesting age selection. Conclusive comparison of naive and antigen-experienced compartments was prevented by the profiling of bulk unsorted PBMCs. Because the CMV infection status of the donors was unknown, age-related changes in expanded clonotypes may potentially have been confounded. As age increased, observed TCR beta diversity per million T cells dropped in a roughly linear way, and a significant reduction was already evident by age 40. There was a strong correlation between observed TCR beta diversity and the percentage of naive T cells measured by flow cytometry.

The roughly 39 donors, aged about 6 to 95 years, were systemically healthy Caucasian individuals from Russia. Each donor gave approximately 9.3 milliliters of peripheral blood, collected into EDTA-treated Vacutainer tubes. Ficoll-Paque density-gradient centrifugation was used to isolate PBMCs, with at least 6.5 million per sample. Trizol reagent was used to extract total RNA from the PBMCs, yielding at least 5 micrograms per sample. Naive CD45RAhigh/CD27high T cell percentages were measured by flow cytometry on a PBMC aliquot from every donor. The library was made by 5' RACE. For sequencing, an Illumina HiSeq 2500 was employed. A second roughly 6 to 12 cycle PCR used a sample-barcoded 5' primer and a J-beta primer mix. A unique molecular identifier was introduced onto each TCR beta cDNA molecule by a template-switch 5' adaptor carrying 12 random nucleotides. At least 2.5 million CDR3-containing paired-end reads were obtained from each sample. The Mint cDNA synthesis kit, primed by a TRBC-specific oligonucleotide, was used to synthesize first-strand cDNA from all RNA. After uracil-DNA glycosylase treatment, a first 18-cycle PCR used universal primers M1SS and BC2_uni_R on all cDNA. Processing in the source paper ran as follows. Each sample was normalized by randomly selecting 1 million high-quality reads, each carrying a distinct molecular identifier. Instead of being binned into consensus sequences, reads that shared molecular identifiers were thrown out. CDR3 identification, clonotype clustering and error correction used MiTCR with a Q25 quality threshold and the strictest error-elimination algorithm. A nonparametric unseen species model using Euler transformation provided a lower-bound estimate of total TCR beta diversity. TCRdb ran its own pipeline on the public reads, namely fastp trimming at Q25 and MiXCR clone calling, and kept in-frame beta chains. Every CDR3 protein is listed once, alongside the most common genes and DNA of its rows. The V and J calls come from TCRdb's annotation, not from the publication. The sample contains fewer than 900,000 distinct CDR3 sequences, around 40% of them found a single time. The top ten constitute 20% to 25% of the sample.

From its cysteine to its phenylalanine, the CDR3 spans 16 amino acids. The DNA shown is the 48-base CDR3, in frame from base 1. CDR1 is given as SGHTA and CDR2 as FQGNSA, both from the germline V gene. A word on this clonotype: It has no known antigen specificity. A much bigger clone sits one base away, suggesting this may be a read error.

This chain is built from TRBV7-2 and TRBJ2-1; TRBD1 could be the D gene, as 5 bases match. The better agreement between TRBJ2-7 and the DNA end casts doubt on the J call. The specimen was blood. The receptor was derived from an older woman in good health. The CDR3 in this case is CASSWNHRSSYNEQYF. The sequenced DNA: TGTGCCAGCAGCTGGAACCACAGGAGCTCCTACAATGAGCAGTACTTC.